This T cell receptor beta chain was identified in a study of identical twins. Trimming left V 7 bases short and J 4 bases short, with 21 bases between. Germline V gene sequence: CDR1 SGHAT, CDR2 FQNNGV. This CDR3 is built from 16 residues. As to this clonotype: Its antigen remains unknown.

Each CDR3 protein gets one entry after TCRdb re-called the 5' RACE reads with MiXCR. The sample records about 890,000 distinct CDR3 sequences, about 12% being singletons. Whole-study results and caveats: Weaker excess twin sharing was seen among beta out-of-frame sequences.

This sample also appeared in a second study, on yellow fever vaccine responses in identical twins.

Sequencing was performed on PBMCs. The TCR originated in a woman between 18 and 29 years old in good health. This chain connects TRBV11-2 to TRBJ2-3, with D perhaps matching TRBD2 (6 bases). CDR3 protein: CASTFEEGRGADTQYF. CDR3 DNA sequence: TGTGCCAGCACCTTCGAGGAGGGCCGGGGCGCAGATACGCAGTATTTT.